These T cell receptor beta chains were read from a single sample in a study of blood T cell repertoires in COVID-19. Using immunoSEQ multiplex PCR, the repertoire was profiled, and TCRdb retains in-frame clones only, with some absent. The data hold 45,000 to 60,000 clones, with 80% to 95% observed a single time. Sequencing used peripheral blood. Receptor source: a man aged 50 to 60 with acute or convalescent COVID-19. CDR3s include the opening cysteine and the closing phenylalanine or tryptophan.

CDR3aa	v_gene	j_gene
CASSPRQATNYGYTF	TRBV27	TRBJ1-2
CASSETTIGYTF	TRBV6-1	TRBJ1-2
CASSLDSQVYGAFF	TRBV5-1	TRBJ1-1
CASSSQPGTGMKKLFF	TRBV7-2	TRBJ1-4
CASTSQAGTDTQYF	TRBV19	TRBJ2-3
CASSQGAIGEQYF	TRBV4-1	TRBJ2-7
CASSRGRGITEAFF	TRBV6-5	TRBJ1-1
CSASLRPGTSISPGELFF	TRBV20-1	TRBJ2-2
CASSPAGLQETQYF	TRBV18	TRBJ2-5
CATSVFSGGGADTQYF	TRBV24-1	TRBJ2-3
CSVWGGPEYGYTF	TRBV29-1	TRBJ1-2
CASSLQGDTQYF	TRBV7-9	TRBJ2-3
CAISDKGLAGDPEYF	TRBV10-3	TRBJ2-7
CASSFQGGGTDTQYF	TRBV5-1	TRBJ2-3
CASSLVGTERSGNTIYF	TRBV7-2	TRBJ1-3
CASSLELYSYEQYF	TRBV5-1	TRBJ2-7
CASSEALAGPNTGELFF	TRBV2	TRBJ2-2
CATRDTHTEAFF	TRBV24-1	TRBJ1-1
CAVSPGTGSQETQYF	TRBV27	TRBJ2-5
CAWGGSQKLFF	TRBV30	TRBJ1-4
CAISEGQTYEQYF	TRBV10-3	TRBJ2-7
CATSDSSSGAYNEQFF	TRBV24-1	TRBJ2-1
CASRAGVGVTEAFF	TRBV19	TRBJ1-1
CASRLEGIGIYEQYF	TRBV27	TRBJ2-7
CASSLGRSTYNSPLHF	TRBV13	TRBJ1-6
CASSQEIVRSYNEQFF	TRBV4-2	TRBJ2-1
CSVEDWRGGRAQYF	TRBV29-1	TRBJ2-5
CASSTGVDAFF	TRBV18	TRBJ1-1
CASSSGLGEPQHF	TRBV18	TRBJ1-5
CASSESPGALNF	TRBV2	TRBJ1-1
CASSLDGAYEQYF	TRBV5-4	TRBJ2-7
CAWSTWTGVTFF	TRBV30	TRBJ1-1
CASSPASGVGGKLFF	TRBV2	TRBJ1-4
CASKASGTASSGNTIYF	TRBV7-2	TRBJ1-3
CAWSPGQVNTEAFF	TRBV30	TRBJ1-1
CAWSVLAGGQDEQFF	TRBV30	TRBJ2-1
CASSAGTGSGYTF	TRBV12-3/TRBV12-4	TRBJ1-2
CASSLHGTNEKLFF	TRBV7-2	TRBJ1-4
CASSGDSNYGYTF	TRBV12-3/TRBV12-4	TRBJ1-2
CASSSQQAGETQYF	TRBV5-1	TRBJ2-5
CAWSVREQGRGYTF	TRBV30	TRBJ1-2